The source of this TCR beta chain is a study of T cell changes during pregnancy in multiple sclerosis. The protocol was immunoSEQ multiplex PCR, while the TCRdb copy is restricted to in-frame clones and leaves out a portion. The table has roughly 14,000 clones, around 85% seen once; the top ten hold 15% to 20%. J lost 2 bases, V lost 6 bases, and 7 bases had no gene match. Per germline, CDR1 MRHNA and CDR2 SNTAGT. CDR3 size: 16 residues. The V call is TRBV6-4, the J call TRBJ2-3; 11 bases agree with TRBD2. The sequence came from a female donor with multiple sclerosis, enrolled in a pregnancy study. Here the sequenced sample was CD8+ T cells from peripheral blood mononuclear cells, taken in the first trimester of pregnancy. This CDR3 is CASSALAGGTTDTQYF. In DNA form, the CDR3 reads TGTGCCAGCAGCGCCCTAGCGGGGGGAACCACAGATACGCAGTATTTT.